This note documents a single TCR beta chain sequence. Its antigen is still unknown. The data were taken from a study of PD-1 blockade in classical Hodgkin lymphoma. The CDR3 is 13 residues long. Trimming cost V 6 bases and J 5 bases; bases outside gene matches: 5. Germline V gene lookup returns CDR1 SNHLY and CDR2 FYNNEI. Assay used: immunoSEQ multiplex PCR; TCRdb lists only in-frame clones, some missing. The table records under 20,000 clones, more than 75% of them present only once. Time point in this sample: cycle 4 day 1 (C4D1), after less than seven weeks of nivolumab. All patients experienced relapse after autologous stem cell transplantation, and brentuximab vedotin exposure was variable. Study-wide results and limits: Complete responders possessed baseline diversity comparable to newly diagnosed patients.

Source: peripheral blood mononuclear cells (PBMCs), taken before the fourth cycle of nivolumab. The chain couples TRBV2 to TRBJ2-7; 9 bases are shared with TRBD1. The sequence came from a human donor with classical Hodgkin lymphoma. CDR3 nucleotides: TGTGCCAGCAGCGGGAGGACAGGGGACGAGCAGTACTTC. Amino acid sequence: CASSGRTGDEQYF.